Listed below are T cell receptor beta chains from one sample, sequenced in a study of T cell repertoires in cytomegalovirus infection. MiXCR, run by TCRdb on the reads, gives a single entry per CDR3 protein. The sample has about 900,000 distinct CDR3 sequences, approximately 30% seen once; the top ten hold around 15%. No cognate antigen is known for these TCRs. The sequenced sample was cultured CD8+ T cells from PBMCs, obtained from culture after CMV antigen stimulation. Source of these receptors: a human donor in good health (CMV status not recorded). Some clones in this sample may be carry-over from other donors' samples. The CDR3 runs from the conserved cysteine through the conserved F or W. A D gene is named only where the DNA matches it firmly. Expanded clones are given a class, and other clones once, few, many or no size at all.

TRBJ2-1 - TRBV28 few CASSLYSDNEQFF TGTGCCAGCAGCCTATACTCGGACAATGAGCAGTTCTTC
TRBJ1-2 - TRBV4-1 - CASSQDLPVGLGGYTF TGCGCCAGCAGCCAAGACCTACCCGTGGGCTTAGGTGGCTACACCTTC
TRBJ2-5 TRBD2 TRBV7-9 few CASSLAGLAGAETQYF TGTGCCAGCAGCTTAGCGGGACTAGCGGGGGCTGAGACCCAGTACTTC
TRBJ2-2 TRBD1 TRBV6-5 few CASSYTRQGRNTGELFF TGTGCCAGCAGTTACACCCGACAGGGGAGGAACACCGGGGAGCTGTTTTTT
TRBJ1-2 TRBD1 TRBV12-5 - CASGPEWDRGDYGYTF TGTGCTAGTGGTCCGGAATGGGACAGGGGCGACTATGGCTACACCTTC
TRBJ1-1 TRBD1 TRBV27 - CASPSPGQPYTEAFF TGTGCCAGCCCTTCGCCGGGACAGCCTTACACTGAAGCTTTCTTT
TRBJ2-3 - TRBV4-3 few CASSQGSTADTQYF TGCGCCAGCAGCCAAGGGAGTACGGCGGATACGCAGTATTTT
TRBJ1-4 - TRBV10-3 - CAISDPGGSLNEKLFF TGTGCCATCAGTGACCCCGGGGGCAGTTTAAATGAAAAACTGTTTTTT
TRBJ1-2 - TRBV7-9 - CASSLRGNFYGYTF TGTGCCAGCAGCTTGAGGGGGAATTTCTATGGCTACACCTTC
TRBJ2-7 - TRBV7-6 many CASSISPGPQAEQYF TGTGCCAGCAGCATTAGCCCAGGGCCCCAAGCCGAGCAGTACTTC
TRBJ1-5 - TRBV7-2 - CASSLMGYSNQPQHF TGTGCCAGCAGCTTAATGGGGTATAGCAATCAGCCCCAGCATTTT
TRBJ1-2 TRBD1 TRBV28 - CASSRREGQGINYGYTF TGTGCCAGCAGTCGCCGAGAGGGACAGGGAATTAACTATGGCTACACCTTC
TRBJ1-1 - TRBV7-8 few CASSLGGIVNTEAFF TGTGCCAGCAGCTTAGGAGGGATAGTGAACACTGAAGCTTTCTTT
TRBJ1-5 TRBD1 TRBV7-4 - CASSLVLRQGDRQPQHF TGTGCCAGCAGCTTAGTCTTGAGACAGGGGGATCGGCAGCCCCAGCATTTT
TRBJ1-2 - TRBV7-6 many CASSLEGGDGYTF TGTGCCAGCAGCTTAGAAGGAGGGGACGGCTACACCTTC
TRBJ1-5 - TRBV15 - CATSRIGPPGETHF TGTGCCACCAGCAGAATTGGGCCTCCGGGAGAGACTCATTTT
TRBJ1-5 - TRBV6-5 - CASGLTKYQPQHF TGTGCCAGCGGGCTTACGAAGTATCAGCCCCAGCATTTT
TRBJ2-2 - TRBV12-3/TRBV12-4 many CASSSGDTGELFF TGTGCCAGCAGTTCCGGGGACACCGGGGAGCTGTTTTTT
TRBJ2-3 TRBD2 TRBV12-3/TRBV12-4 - CASSEETSDTDTQYF TGTGCCAGCAGTGAAGAGACTAGCGACACAGATACGCAGTATTTT
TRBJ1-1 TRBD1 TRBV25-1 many CASSPGTANTEAFF TGTGCCAGCAGCCCTGGGACAGCGAACACTGAAGCTTTCTTT
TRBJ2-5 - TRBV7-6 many CASSTRVYQETQYF TGTGCCAGCAGCACCCGGGTGTACCAAGAGACCCAGTACTTC
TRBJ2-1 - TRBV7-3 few CASGPTRGRINEQFF TGTGCCAGCGGCCCAACCCGGGGTAGGATCAATGAGCAGTTCTTC
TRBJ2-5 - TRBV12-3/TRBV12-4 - CASSTSWETQYF TGTGCCAGCAGCACTAGTTGGGAGACCCAGTACTTC
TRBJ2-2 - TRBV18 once CASQPPDPGVSAAGELFF TGTGCCAGCCAACCTCCGGATCCAGGAGTGTCGGCCGCCGGGGAGCTGTTTTTT
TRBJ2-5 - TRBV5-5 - CASIPGAGETQYF TGTGCCAGCATCCCGGGGGCCGGGGAGACCCAGTACTTC
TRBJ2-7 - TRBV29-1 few CSVERGYEQYF TGCAGCGTCGAGAGGGGGTACGAGCAGTACTTC
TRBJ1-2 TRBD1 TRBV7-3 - CASSSRGAGGGYTF TGTGCCAGCAGCTCCAGAGGGGCAGGGGGTGGCTACACCTTC
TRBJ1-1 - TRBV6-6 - CASSYSPSVDTEAFF TGTGCCAGCAGTTACTCGCCCTCCGTGGACACTGAAGCTTTCTTT
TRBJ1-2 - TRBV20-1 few CSASTGGENYGYTF TGCAGTGCTAGTACCGGCGGGGAAAACTATGGCTACACCTTC
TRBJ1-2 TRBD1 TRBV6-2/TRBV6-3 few CASSYGGSSEGAQGYTF TGTGCCAGCAGTTACGGCGGTTCGAGTGAGGGGGCGCAAGGCTACACCTTC
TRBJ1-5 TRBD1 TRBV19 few CASSASGGFNQPQHF TGTGCCAGTAGTGCCTCAGGGGGCTTTAATCAGCCCCAGCATTTT
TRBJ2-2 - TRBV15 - CATSSLGSGELFF TGTGCCACCAGCAGTTTAGGATCCGGGGAGCTGTTTTTT
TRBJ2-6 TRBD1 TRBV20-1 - CSAVKRDRRSGANVLTF TGCAGTGCTGTCAAGAGGGACAGGAGGTCTGGGGCCAACGTCCTGACTTTC
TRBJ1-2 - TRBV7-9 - CASSPESGVNYGYTF TGTGCCAGCAGCCCGGAGTCGGGTGTAAACTATGGCTACACCTTC
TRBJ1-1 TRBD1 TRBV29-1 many CSVPGTGSFGTEAFF TGCAGCGTTCCCGGGACAGGGAGTTTTGGCACTGAAGCTTTCTTT
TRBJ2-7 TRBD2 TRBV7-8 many CASSPGTSDSYEQYF TGTGCCAGCAGCCCTGGGACTAGCGATTCCTACGAGCAGTACTTC
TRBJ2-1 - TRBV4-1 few CASSQQGKYNEQFF TGCGCCAGCAGCCAACAGGGCAAATACAATGAGCAGTTCTTC
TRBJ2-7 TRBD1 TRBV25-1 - CASSLRTGLTYEQYF TGTGCCAGCAGTCTCCGGACAGGGCTAACCTACGAGCAGTACTTC
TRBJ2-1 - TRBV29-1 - CSGGRGGEQFF TGCAGCGGAGGGAGAGGCGGTGAGCAGTTCTTC
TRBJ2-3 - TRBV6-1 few CASNERRRDTQYF TGTGCCAGCAACGAAAGGAGGAGAGATACGCAGTATTTT
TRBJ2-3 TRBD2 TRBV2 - CASSLGSGGTASTDTQYF TGTGCCAGCAGCTTGGGGAGCGGGGGTACCGCTAGCACAGATACGCAGTATTTT
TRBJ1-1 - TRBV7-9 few CASSTVGRASEAFF TGTGCCAGCAGCACAGTGGGCAGGGCCTCTGAAGCTTTCTTT
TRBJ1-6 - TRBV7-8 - CASSPRDTGSYNSPLHF TGTGCCAGCAGCCCCAGGGATACGGGCTCCTATAATTCACCCCTCCACTTT
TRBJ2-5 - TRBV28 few CASSSGFLETQYF TGTGCCAGCAGTTCGGGATTCCTAGAGACCCAGTACTTC
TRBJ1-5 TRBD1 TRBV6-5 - CASSQYGTVNSNQPQHF TGTGCCAGCAGTCAATATGGGACAGTAAATAGCAATCAGCCCCAGCATTTT
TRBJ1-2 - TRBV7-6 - CASSLDPQGGYGYTF TGTGCCAGCAGCTTAGACCCTCAGGGTGGCTATGGCTACACCTTC
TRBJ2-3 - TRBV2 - CASSDEGSDPSTDTQYF TGTGCCAGCAGTGACGAAGGGTCGGATCCTAGCACAGATACGCAGTATTTT
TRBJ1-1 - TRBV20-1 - CSALRTAYTEAFF TGCAGTGCTCTCCGGACGGCCTACACTGAAGCTTTCTTT
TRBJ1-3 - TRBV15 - CATFLQGFGNTIYF TGTGCCACCTTTTTACAGGGATTTGGAAACACCATATATTTT
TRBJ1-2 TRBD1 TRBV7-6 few CASNIQGTNYGYTF TGTGCCAGCAACATACAGGGGACTAACTATGGCTACACCTTC
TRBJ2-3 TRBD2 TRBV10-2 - CASSEIAGYTDTQYF TGCGCCAGCAGTGAAATAGCGGGGTACACAGATACGCAGTATTTT
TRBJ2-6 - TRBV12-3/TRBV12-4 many CASPATGMGANVLTF TGTGCCAGCCCGGCCACAGGGATGGGGGCCAACGTCCTGACTTTC
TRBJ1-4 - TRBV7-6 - CASSLRGPGRNEKLFF TGTGCCAGCAGCTTACGAGGGCCAGGCAGGAATGAAAAACTGTTTTTT
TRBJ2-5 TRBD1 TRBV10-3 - CAITRTGGETQYF TGTGCCATCACTAGGACAGGGGGAGAGACCCAGTACTTC